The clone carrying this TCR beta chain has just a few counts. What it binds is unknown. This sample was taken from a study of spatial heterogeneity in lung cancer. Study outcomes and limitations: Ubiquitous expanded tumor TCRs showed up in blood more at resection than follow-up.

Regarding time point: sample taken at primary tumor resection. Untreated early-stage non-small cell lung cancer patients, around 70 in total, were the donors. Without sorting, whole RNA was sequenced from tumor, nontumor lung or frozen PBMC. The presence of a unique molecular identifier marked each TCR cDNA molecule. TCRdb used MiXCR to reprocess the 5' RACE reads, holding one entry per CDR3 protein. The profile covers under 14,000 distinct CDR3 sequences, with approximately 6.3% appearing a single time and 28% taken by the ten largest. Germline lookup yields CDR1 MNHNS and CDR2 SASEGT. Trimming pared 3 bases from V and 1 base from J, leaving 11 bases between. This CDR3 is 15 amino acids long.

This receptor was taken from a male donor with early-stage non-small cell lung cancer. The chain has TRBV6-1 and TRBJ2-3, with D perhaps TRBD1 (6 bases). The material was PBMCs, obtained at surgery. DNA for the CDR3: TGTGCCAGCAGTGATCCAGGACAGCGCACAGATACGCAGTATTTT. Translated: CASSDPGQRTDTQYF.